This passage covers 9 T cell receptor beta chains from one sample sequenced in a study of Tregs in tolerant kidney transplant recipients. The table came from immunoSEQ multiplex PCR; TCRdb's copy has only in-frame clones and leaves some out. Its table lists nearly 15,000 clones. Mixed chimerism was transient after nonmyeloablative marrow transplants from related graft donors. The sample in question was CD4+ T cells from blood (PBMCs), obtained 12 months after the transplant. The origin of the receptors is a human patient who received a combined kidney and bone marrow transplant. A share of the T cells may be of graft donor origin.

Points on this clone: The missing CDR3 end, 3 residues past where the read stops, is filled in from the germline J gene. V is TRBV20-1 and J is TRBJ2-7; the D gene is possibly TRBD2 (6 bases). The CDR3 length is 12 residues. Trimming stripped 2 bases from V and 5 bases from J, with 10 bases between. The V gene's germline CDR1 is DFQATT and CDR2 SNEGSKA (reference sequence). This CDR3 is CSARYAGNEQYF. CDR3 DNA, as far as it was read: TGCAGTGCTAGATATGCGGGGAACGAG.

Notes on this clone: The read terminates 3 residues before the CDR3 end, so the remaining end is supplied by the germline J gene. This chain links TRBV2 with TRBJ2-1, with a possible D match to TRBD1 (5 bases). V gave up 7 bases and J gave up 0 bases, with 10 bases separating them. This CDR3 contains 14 residues. Germline CDR1 reads SNHLY; CDR2 reads FYNNEI. The chain's CDR3 is CASNRQSSYNEQFF. CDR3 bases read: TGTGCCAGCAATAGACAGAGCTCCTACAATGAG.

Regarding this clone: The read halts 3 residues ahead of the CDR3 end, with the missing end drawn from the germline J gene. This chain joins TRBV30 and TRBJ1-3; D may be TRBD1 (6 bases). V lost 0 bases and J 2 bases, leaving 14 bases between the germline ends. Germline CDR1 is GTSNPN and CDR2 is SVGIG (reference sequence). The CDR3 loop spans 16 amino acids. The sequenced part of the CDR3 DNA is TGTGCCTGGAGTGTACCTGGGGGCACTACTGGAAACACC. Translation: CAWSVPGGTTGNT. The entire CDR3 sequence reads CAWSVPGGTTGNTIYF.

Of note for this clone: The read comes to an end 3 residues before the CDR3 does, leaving the germline J gene to fill in the end. This CDR3 is also generated by other DNA sequences in the sample. V is TRBV19 and J is TRBJ1-2; no clear D gene. Per the germline V gene, CDR1 is LNHDA and CDR2 is SQIVND (reference sequence). The CDR3 runs 14 residues. The part of the CDR3 DNA that was read is TGTGCCAGTAGTGCGTCCTTAATACGGTACGGC. Its protein product is CASSASLIRYG. The whole CDR3 is CASSASLIRYGYTF.

A word on this clone: The read ends 3 residues before the CDR3 terminus; that terminus is restored from the germline J gene. This chain links TRBV19 with TRBJ2-7; D unresolved. CDR3 size: 15 residues. V was pared by 2 bases and J by 0 bases, with 11 bases between. Germline CDR1 is LNHDA and CDR2 is SQIVND (reference sequence). The CDR3 spells CASSISGIPSYEQYF. CDR3 DNA, as far as it was read: TGTGCCAGTAGTATATCTGGCATCCCCTCCTACGAG.

About this clone itself: Read coverage stops 3 residues before the CDR3 terminus; the germline J gene supplies the remainder. This chain connects TRBV20-1 to TRBJ1-2; D uncertain. The germline V and J ends were trimmed by 6 bases and 1 base, with 15 bases remaining between them. The CDR3 runs 14 residues. Germline lookup yields CDR1 DFQATT and CDR2 SNEGSKA (reference sequence). The DNA read from the CDR3 is TGCAGTGCCGCCCCCCACAAGGGTAACTATGGC. Protein: CSAAPHKGNYG. In full, the CDR3 reads CSAAPHKGNYGYTF.

The covered CDR3 bases are TGTGCCAGCTCAGAACAGGGCTCTGGGGCCAACGTC. Amino acid sequence: CASSEQGSGANV. The entire CDR3 protein is CASSEQGSGANVLTF. The V call is TRBV18, the J call TRBJ2-6, with a weak D call TRBD1 (6 bases). The CDR3 end falls 3 residues outside the read, so it is completed with the germline J gene. Germline CDR1 KGHSH, CDR2 LQKENI. V lost 5 bases and J lost 0, with 8 bases in between. The CDR3 has 15 residues.

To note about this clone: The read falls 3 residues short of the CDR3 end, and the missing part is taken from the germline J gene. The chain carries TRBV5-1 and TRBJ2-3, with a possible D match to TRBD1 (5 bases). Germline-derived CDR1 and CDR2 are SGHRS and YFSETQ. Trimming removed 6 bases at V and 3 bases at J, with 17 bases between. This CDR3 is built from 15 residues. This chain's CDR3 is CASTLGRVITDTQYF. The CDR3 DNA, read in part, is TGCGCCAGCACCCTTGGCAGGGTTATTACAGATACG. The complete variable domain, with remaining parts taken from reference TRBV5-1 and TRBJ2-3, reads KAGVTQTPRYLIKTRGQQVTLSCSPISGHRSVSWYQQTPGQGLQFLFEYFSETQRNKGNFPGRFSGRQFSNSRSEMNVSTLELGDSALYLCASTLGRVITDTQYFGPGTRLTVL.

Details on this clone: With the read ending 3 residues before the CDR3 end, the germline J gene is used to fill in that end. The V gene is TRBV30, the J gene TRBJ1-5, with 7 bases fitting TRBD1. CDR1 GTSNPN and CDR2 SVGIG come from the germline V gene (reference sequence). Germline trimming cut 2 bases from V and 2 bases from J; bases unmatched to any gene: 6. This CDR3 comprises 15 residues. CDR3 region: CAWSLRDRGNQPQHF. Incomplete CDR3 DNA: TGTGCCTGGAGTTTACGAGACAGGGGCAATCAGCCC.